The sequence of this TCR beta chain was determined in a study of circulating CD8 cells and anti-PD-1 response in melanoma. Turning to the study itself: Response groups: complete/partial responders versus stable/progressive non-responders.

Using approximately 16 ng of total RNA, TCR libraries were made with the QIAseq Immune Repertoire TCR panel. TCRdb re-called the reads with MiXCR, one entry per CDR3 protein. There are about 710 distinct CDR3 sequences in the sample; 7% occur only once, and 29% lies in the top ten. V was pared by 0 bases and J by 2 bases, with 7 bases of the junction left unmatched. CDR3 size: 16 residues. The germline V gene has CDR1 DFQATT and CDR2 SNEGSKA (reference sequence). Live CD3+CD8+TCRalphabeta+ cells were sorted into four subsets by PD-1 and/or TIGIT. This clonotype is medium-sized in the sample. The antigen remains unidentified. The study, taken as a whole, reports: Patients included both untreated and previously treated individuals.

The V call is TRBV20-1, the J call TRBJ2-3, with 8 bases matching TRBD2. The sequences come from CD8+ T cells from PBMCs, collected at baseline or after one month of anti-PD-1 therapy (not recorded which). The clonotype comes from a human donor with melanoma. The CDR3 region has the DNA TGCAGTGCTAGAGATCCGAGGCGGGGGGACACAGATACGCAGTATTTT. Protein product: CSARDPRRGDTDTQYF.